This is a list of T cell receptor beta chains from one sample in a study of CD8+CD57+ T cells in acquired aplastic anemia. TCRdb re-called the reads with MiXCR, one entry per CDR3 protein. The table has under 200,000 distinct CDR3 sequences, roughly 48% seen once. Specimen: sorted CD4+, CD8+, or CD8+CD57+ T cells (not recorded which) from PBMCs. The receptor set was obtained from a human donor with aplastic anemia. CDR3s leave out the opening cysteine and the closing phenylalanine or tryptophan. Clone size, where shown, is once, few, many, or a class for clones that have expanded.

TRBV14	TRBJ1-1	-	ASSPGQGARLITEAF
TRBV24-1	TRBJ2-5	many	ATSERTGGFETQY
TRBV15	TRBJ1-3	-	ATSARGQLSGNTIY
TRBV20-1	TRBJ1-5	-	SARGTGSNQPQH
TRBV6-1	TRBJ2-2	few	ASSLLQVIGELF
TRBV2	TRBJ1-5	-	ASRRVNQPQH
TRBV20-1	TRBJ1-2	many	SARDLGQGAPGYT
TRBV2	TRBJ2-7	medium-sized	ASSEQGQGNEQY
TRBV19	TRBJ2-3	-	ASSITRVGTDTQY
TRBV10-3	TRBJ1-3	few	AISDLGISSGNTIY
TRBV2	TRBJ2-7	many	ANPTGPFSYEQY
TRBV5-4	TRBJ2-5	-	ASSFGGEKETQY
TRBV20-1	TRBJ1-6	-	SARAATGGSPLH
TRBV19	TRBJ1-5	-	ASRLGAGMAGQPQH
TRBV6-1	TRBJ2-4	few	ASIRQGGADIQY